Below, 16 T cell receptor beta chains from the same sample are listed, as sequenced in a study of neoadjuvant nivolumab and ipilimumab in lung cancer. The protocol was immunoSEQ multiplex PCR, while the TCRdb copy is restricted to in-frame clones and leaves out a portion. Seen here are approximately 17,000 clones, approximately 76% observed once, and the top ten hold about 7.8%. The specimen comprised tumor tissue, sampled after neoadjuvant nivolumab, alone or with ipilimumab, at or shortly before surgery. The receptor set was obtained from an adult with non-small cell lung cancer.

The rearrangement joins TRBV5-5 to TRBJ1-4; D is undetermined. The CDR3 is 14 amino acids. Germline V gene sequence: CDR1 SGHKS, CDR2 YYEKEE (reference sequence). Trimming took off 0 bases at V and 7 bases at J, with 10 bases between the two ends. CDR3 nucleotides: TGTGCCAGCAGCTTGGGAAATTCTCCTGAAAAACTGTTTTTT. Amino acids: CASSLGNSPEKLFF.

The table lists this clone with a few counts. The J gene is TRBJ2-1, the V gene TRBV11-3, with D possibly being TRBD2 (6 bases). V lost 4 bases and J lost 10, with 14 bases in between. Germline V lookup: CDR1 SGHNT, CDR2 YENEEA. The length of the CDR3 is 13 residues. The chain's CDR3 is CASSSRGVREQFF. CDR3 DNA sequence: TGTGCCAGCAGCTCGCGGGGTGTCCGGGAGCAGTTCTTC.

This clone was seen only a few times. This chain connects TRBV6-5 to TRBJ2-1, with 8 nucleotides matching TRBD1. Germline trimming cut 6 bases from V and 4 bases from J; bases unmatched to any gene: 8. The germline V gene has CDR1 MNHEY and CDR2 SVGAGI. This CDR3 region has 15 residues. The CDR3 nucleotides read TGTGCCAGCAGGTTCGGGACAGGAGGTTACAATGAGCAGTTCTTC. Residues: CASRFGTGGYNEQFF.

V gene TRBV29-1 combines with J gene TRBJ1-2; D call uncertain. The CDR3 has 11 amino acids. Per the germline V gene, CDR1 is SQVTM and CDR2 is ANQGSEA. Between the trimmed V and J ends, which lost 2 bases and 4 bases, there was a span of 5 bases. The chain's CDR3 is CSVELTYGYTF. In nucleotides, the CDR3 is TGCAGCGTTGAACTGACCTATGGCTACACCTTC.

The rearrangement links TRBV6-1 to TRBJ2-5; 8 bases fit TRBD1. Germline-derived CDR1 and CDR2 are MNHNS and SASEGT. The CDR3 is made up of 17 amino acids. J gave up 5 bases and V 1 base, and 12 bases lay outside the gene matches. The DNA of the CDR3 is TGTGCCAGCAGTGAAGAGTGGCAGGGGGCGGTAGGGGAGACCCAGTACTTC. It translates to CASSEEWQGAVGETQYF.

The chain carries TRBV7-2 and TRBJ1-6; 7 bases are a match to TRBD1. This CDR3 comprises 14 residues. J gave up 6 bases and V 2 bases, and 1 base lay outside the gene matches. Germline V CDR1 and CDR2: SGHTA, FQGNSA. For the CDR3, the DNA is TGTGCCAGCAGCTTAAACAGGGGTAATTCACCCCTCCACTTT. As protein: CASSLNRGNSPLHF.

The chain joins TRBV7-8 to TRBJ2-6; D unresolved. Germline V gives CDR1 SGHVS, CDR2 FQNEAQ. The CDR3 runs 16 residues. With 5 bases removed from V and 8 bases from J, the gap between germline ends came to 19 bases. CDR3 region: CASSPGVGKRTNVLTF. The CDR3 DNA reads TGTGCCAGCAGCCCGGGCGTGGGGAAGAGGACCAACGTCCTGACTTTC.

This clone was picked up a small number of times. The rearrangement uses TRBV6-1 and TRBJ2-7; D call uncertain. From germline, CDR1 is MNHNS and CDR2 SASEGT. V dropped 2 bases and J dropped 2 bases, with 13 bases sitting between them. The CDR3 has 15 amino acids. CDR3 in DNA: TGTGCCAGCAGTGAAAGTCTTGCGGCTGCCTACGAGCAGTACTTC. This codes for CASSESLAAAYEQYF.

The CDR3 here is CASSLWNSPLHF. The CDR3 DNA follows: TGTGCCAGCAGCTTGTGGAATTCACCCCTCCACTTT. The V call is TRBV5-4, the J call TRBJ1-6; D is ambiguous. This CDR3 comprises 12 residues. Germline CDR1 is SGHNT and CDR2 is YYREEE (reference sequence). V lost 1 base and J lost 7, with 3 bases in between.

The rearrangement links TRBV5-1 to TRBJ2-3, with TRBD1 matching over 9 bases. Germline values: CDR1 SGHRS, CDR2 YFSETQ. J gave up 4 bases and V 0 bases, and 0 bases lay outside the gene matches. The CDR3 extends over 14 amino acids. CDR3 region: CASSLDRGPDTQYF. CDR3 nucleotides: TGCGCCAGCAGCTTGGACAGGGGGCCAGATACGCAGTATTTT.

V usage is TRBV18 and J usage is TRBJ1-2; TRBD1 is a possible D gene (6 bases). Looked up from germline, CDR1 is KGHSH and CDR2 is LQKENI. The CDR3 length is 13 residues. V was cut by 3 bases and J by 4 bases, with 9 bases left in between. Written as DNA, the CDR3 is TGTGCCAGCTCACCCGCGGACAGCTATGGCTACACCTTC. This gives the protein CASSPADSYGYTF.

The chain links TRBV30 to TRBJ2-7; a possible D gene is TRBD1 (6 bases). V was shortened by 0 bases and J by 1 base, with 28 bases between the two germline ends. The germline CDR1 and CDR2 sequences are GTSNPN and SVGIG (reference sequence). The CDR3 contains 20 residues. The CDR3 coding sequence is TGTGCCTGGAGTGTAGCAGGGACACTGGGGGATTCGGCTTTGTCCTACGAGCAGTACTTC. Translation gives CAWSVAGTLGDSALSYEQYF. Variable domain in full (rest from reference TRBV30 and TRBJ2-7): SQTIHQWPATLVQPVGSPLSLECTVEGTSNPNLYWYRQAAGRGLQLLFYSVGIGQISSEVPQNLSASRPQDRQFILSSKKLLLSDSGFYLCAWSVAGTLGDSALSYEQYFGPGTRLTVT.

J is TRBJ2-7 and V is TRBV15; D uncertain. The CDR3 covers 14 residues. Germline CDR1 is LNHNV and CDR2 is YYDKDF (reference sequence). Trimming pared 1 base from V and 5 bases from J, leaving 12 bases between. The CDR3: CATSRGTTGHEQYF. In DNA, the CDR3 is TGTGCCACCAGCAGAGGCACCACGGGCCACGAGCAGTACTTC.

The J gene is TRBJ1-1, the V gene TRBV7-9; no definite D call. The CDR3 contains 13 residues. CDR1 SEHNR and CDR2 FQNEAQ come from the germline V gene (reference sequence). V was cut by 5 bases and J by 0 bases, with 7 bases left in between. The CDR3 DNA reads TGTGCCAGCAGCCTGACACTGAACACTGAAGCTTTCTTT. Translated: CASSLTLNTEAFF.

There are a few counts of this clone. The J gene is TRBJ1-6, the V gene TRBV27; D gene ambiguous. Germline CDR1 and CDR2: MNHEY and SMNVEV (reference sequence). V dropped 4 bases and J dropped 7 bases, with 8 bases sitting between them. This CDR3 is 13 amino acids long. The DNA of the CDR3 is TGTGCCAGCAGTTCGACGGCGAATTCACCCCTCCACTTT. Translation gives CASSSTANSPLHF.

This clone is labeled as medium-sized. The CDR3 DNA follows: TGTGCCAGCACCACAGGGACAGGGGCCACACCCCTCCACTTT. It encodes CASTTGTGATPLHF. J is TRBJ1-6 and V is TRBV6-5; 10 nucleotides agree with TRBD1. The CDR3 has 14 residues. V shed 7 bases and J 11 bases; nucleotides not matched to a gene: 8. The germline CDR1 and CDR2 sequences are MNHEY and SVGAGI.